Below are 10 T cell receptor beta chains sequenced from a single sample in a study of cytomegalovirus exposure and HLA in healthy donors. TCRdb's copy holds only in-frame clones and misses some; the assay was immunoSEQ multiplex PCR. This sample carries 110,000 to 150,000 clones, 80% to 90% of them seen once, and the ten largest clones take about 6.6%. The sample comprised PBMCs. These receptors came from a woman in her 30s in good health and CMV-seropositive.

The rearrangement uses TRBV4-1 and TRBJ2-1, with D unresolved. Germline values: CDR1 MGHRA, CDR2 YSYEKL. The ends were cut back, 0 bases at V and 7 bases at J, with 13 bases in the middle. This CDR3 is built from 15 residues. This CDR3 is CASSQDPLGVNEQFF. CDR3 DNA sequence: TGCGCCAGCAGCCAAGATCCGTTAGGAGTGAATGAGCAGTTCTTC.

This sequence joins TRBV5-1 and TRBJ1-1; no firm D call. The CDR3 contains 15 residues. Germline CDR1 SGHRS, CDR2 YFSETQ. V was cut by 0 bases and J by 2 bases, with 11 bases left in between. In DNA form, the CDR3 reads TGCGCCAGCAGCTTGGGGGGAGTCGGAAACACTGAAGCTTTCTTT. The encoded protein is CASSLGGVGNTEAFF.

In DNA, the CDR3 is TGTGCCAGCAGCTTGGGGCTAGCGGGGCCCTACACCGGGGAGCTGTTTTTT. This codes for CASSLGLAGPYTGELFF. The chain employs TRBV5-6 and TRBJ2-2, with 9 bases that match TRBD2. The junction had 6 bases not matched to a gene; V was cut back by 0 bases and J by 3 bases. This CDR3 contains 17 residues. Germline CDR1 SGHDT, CDR2 YYEEEE.

CDR3 sequence reads: CASSPGLELDTQYF. The DNA of the CDR3 is TGTGCCAGCAGCCCGGGACTAGAGCTGGATACGCAGTATTTT. The chain uses TRBV14 and TRBJ2-3, with 8 bases fitting TRBD2. Germline-derived CDR1 and CDR2 are SGHDN and FVKESK. V dropped 4 bases and J dropped 6; count of bases not matched to a gene: 6. The CDR3 is made up of 14 amino acids. The entire variable domain, with the rest obtained from reference TRBV14 and TRBJ2-3, is as follows: EAGVTQFPSHSVIEKGQTVTLRCDPISGHDNLYWYRRVMGKEIKFLLHFVKESKQDESGMPNNRFLAERTGGTYSTLKVQPAELEDSGVYFCASSPGLELDTQYFGPGTRLTVL.

This chain links TRBV27 with TRBJ1-3, with TRBD1 identical over 10 bases. V shed 4 bases and J 8 bases; nucleotides not matched to a gene: 14. Germline assignment: CDR1 MNHEY and CDR2 SMNVEV (reference sequence). This CDR3 comprises 17 residues. CDR3 loop: CASSSGLRQGASYTIYF. The CDR3, as DNA: TGTGCCAGCAGTTCGGGCCTCCGACAGGGGGCTTCGTACACCATATATTTT.

The chain employs TRBV4-2 and TRBJ2-6, with 7 bases aligning to TRBD1. The V segment lost 7 bases and the J segment 0 bases; nucleotides outside the gene matches: 9. This CDR3 spans 17 amino acids. CDR1 and CDR2 from the germline V gene are LGHNA and YNFKEQ. Here the CDR3 DNA reads TGTGCCAGCAACACCAGACAGGGTGTCTCTGGGGCCAACGTCCTGACTTTC. This translates into CASNTRQGVSGANVLTF.

The V and J genes are TRBV14 and TRBJ2-6; D gene unclear. CDR3 length: 15 amino acids. With 2 bases removed from V and 2 bases from J, the gap between germline ends came to 7 bases. Germline V lookup: CDR1 SGHDN, CDR2 FVKESK. CDR3 DNA sequence: TGTGCCAGCAGCCAACCTCGAGCTGGGGCCAACGTCCTGACTTTC. Its protein is CASSQPRAGANVLTF.

The genes are TRBV7-9 and TRBJ2-1; 8 positions agree with TRBD2. The ends lost 0 bases at V and 7 bases at J; junction bases unmatched: 5. This CDR3 comprises 15 residues. CDR1 SEHNR and CDR2 FQNEAQ come from the germline V gene (reference sequence). The CDR3 DNA reads TGTGCCAGCAGCTTAGCAGCGGGAGTTAGAAATGAGCAGTTCTTC. Amino acids: CASSLAAGVRNEQFF.

The V call is TRBV28, the J call TRBJ1-1, with D unclear. This CDR3 has 12 residues. Germline V gives CDR1 MDHEN, CDR2 SYDVKM. Trimming removed 7 bases from V and 6 bases from J, with 12 bases in between. CDR3 region: CASTLRGSEAFF. CDR3 bases: TGTGCCAGCACCCTCAGAGGGTCTGAAGCTTTCTTT. Full variable domain (missing parts from reference TRBV28 and TRBJ1-1): DVKVTQSSRYLVKRTGEKVFLECVQDMDHENMFWYRQDPGLGLRLIYFSYDVKMKEKGDIPEGYSVSREKKERFSLILESASTNQTSMYLCASTLRGSEAFFGQGTRLTVV.

The rearrangement uses TRBV6-6 and TRBJ1-5; maybe TRBD1 (6 bases). The V end lost 2 bases, the J end lost 2 bases, and 7 bases lay between the germline ends. Looked up from germline, CDR1 is MNHNY and CDR2 is SVGAGI (reference sequence). This CDR3 region has 14 residues. In DNA, the CDR3 is TGTGCCAGCAGTTACGGGGGCGGCAATCAGCCCCAGCATTTT. The encoded protein is CASSYGGGNQPQHF.